This T cell receptor (beta chain) is from a study of shared clonotypes between healthy human individuals. Trimming pared 0 bases from V and 0 bases from J, leaving 5 bases between. This CDR3 has 15 amino acids. The germline CDR1 and CDR2 sequences are LGHNA and YSLEER. Sequencing was performed with immunoSEQ multiplex PCR; in TCRdb, only in-frame clones are kept and a portion is missing. The sample carries 2.3 million or so clones, about 92% recorded once. V gene TRBV4-3 combines with J gene TRBJ1-4; no clear D. The source of this sequence is a man between 18 and 29 years old in good health. Some clones in this sample may be carry-over from other donors' samples. The sequencing input was naive CD4+ T cells from PBMCs. Indicated subset: CD45RA+ positively selected. The CDR3: CASSQDFSTNEKLFF. The CDR3 DNA reads as TGCGCCAGCAGCCAAGATTTCTCAACTAATGAAAAACTGTTTTTT.